The source of this T cell receptor (beta chain) is a study of blood T cell repertoires in COVID-19. With 4 bases clipped from V and 2 bases from J, the junction kept 7 bases outside the gene matches. This CDR3 region has 16 residues. The germline V gene encodes CDR1 MNHEY and CDR2 SVGAGI. As originally analysed: The authors estimated nucleated cell counts from reference gene primer amplification. The method was immunoSEQ multiplex PCR; TCRdb's version includes in-frame clones alone and lacks a portion of them. V, J and clone size reflect that table, while D and trimming were determined from the DNA. Here the sample spans roughly 330,000 clones, 85% to 90% being singletons. Researchers sorted participants into cohorts using their self-reported clinical history.

This chain uses TRBV6-5 with TRBJ2-2, with 7 bases matching TRBD1. The sequenced material came from PBMCs or T cells enriched from blood (not recorded which). The source is a young woman who had recovered from COVID-19. This CDR3 reads CASSSGTDHNTGELFF. The CDR3 nucleotides are TGTGCCAGCAGTTCAGGGACAGACCATAACACCGGGGAGCTGTTTTTT.